The entry that follows covers one T cell receptor beta chain sequence. Its matching antigen is unknown. The data are from a study of OX40 agonist ivuxolimab in advanced cancers. Study-level information: Three patients had partial responses: one hepatocellular carcinoma, two cutaneous melanoma. Study results and caveats: Within 6 weeks, CD4+ and CD8+ blood T cells expanded clonally at 0.1 to 3.0 mg/kg.

V gave up 5 bases and J gave up 8 bases, with 10 bases separating them. This CDR3 is 13 amino acids long. Germline values: CDR1 SGHTA, CDR2 FQGNSA. Sequencing used immunoSEQ multiplex PCR; TCRdb keeps in-frame clones, though not all of them. Of around 63,000 clones listed, more than 80% are singletons. Baseline was the first blood sampling point, followed by cycle 4 day 1 and cycle 7 day 1. The material sequenced was CD4+ or CD8+ T cells sorted from blood, taken in a trial of the OX40 agonist ivuxolimab. The clonotype comes from an adult with an advanced solid tumor such as melanoma, head and neck, liver or kidney cancer. The rearrangement joins TRBV7-2 to TRBJ1-6; D remains ambiguous. CDR3 sequence reads: CASSPWWDSPLHF. The CDR3 coding sequence is TGTGCCAGCAGCCCATGGTGGGATTCACCCCTCCACTTT.